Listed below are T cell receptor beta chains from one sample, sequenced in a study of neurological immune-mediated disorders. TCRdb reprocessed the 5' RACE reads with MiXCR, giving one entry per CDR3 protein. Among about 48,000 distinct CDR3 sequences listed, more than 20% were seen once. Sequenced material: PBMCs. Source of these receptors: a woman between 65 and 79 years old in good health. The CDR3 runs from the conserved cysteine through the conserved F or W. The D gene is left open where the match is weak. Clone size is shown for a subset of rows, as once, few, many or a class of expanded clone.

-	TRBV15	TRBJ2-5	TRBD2	CATSSPTSGPQETQYF	TGTGCCACCAGCTCCCCGACTAGCGGCCCACAAGAGACCCAGTACTTC
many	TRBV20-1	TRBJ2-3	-	CSATDTQSSTDTQYF	TGCAGTGCTACGGACACACAATCTAGCACAGATACGCAGTATTTT
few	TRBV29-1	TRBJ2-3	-	CSASLGAGGTQYF	TGCAGCGCCTCACTCGGGGCTGGAGGTACGCAGTATTTT
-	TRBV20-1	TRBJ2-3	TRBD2	CSAEETSWRTDKQYF	TGCAGTGCTGAAGAGACTAGCTGGAGGACCGATAAGCAGTATTTT
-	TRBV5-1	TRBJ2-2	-	CASSLVTALNTGELFF	TGCGCCAGCAGCTTGGTGACAGCCCTAAACACCGGGGAGCTGTTTTTT
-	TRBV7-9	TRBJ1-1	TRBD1	CASIQGAYTEAFF	TGTGCCAGCATCCAGGGGGCGTACACTGAAGCTTTCTTT
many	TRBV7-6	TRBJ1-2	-	CASSSGGYLFAGYTF	TGTGCCAGCAGCTCCGGGGGGTACCTCTTTGCGGGCTACACCTTC
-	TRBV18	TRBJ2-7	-	CASSPRTGTYEQYF	TGTGCCAGCTCACCTCGGACGGGGACCTACGAGCAGTACTTC
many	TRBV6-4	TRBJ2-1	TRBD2	CASSDATSGNNEQFF	TGTGCCAGCAGTGACGCTACTAGCGGGAACAATGAGCAGTTCTTC
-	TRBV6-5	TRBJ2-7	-	CASSYSGGLGAYEQYF	TGTGCCAGCAGTTACTCGGGGGGGCTGGGAGCCTACGAGCAGTACTTC
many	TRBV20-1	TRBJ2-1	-	CSAMGPNNEQFF	TGCAGTGCCATGGGCCCAAACAATGAGCAGTTCTTC
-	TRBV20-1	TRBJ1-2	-	CSAPPPGDLYGYTF	TGCAGTGCTCCGCCACCCGGGGACCTCTATGGCTACACCTTC
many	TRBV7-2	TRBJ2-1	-	CASSLGPWASSYNEQFF	TGTGCCAGCAGCTTAGGACCGTGGGCGAGCTCCTACAATGAGCAGTTCTTC
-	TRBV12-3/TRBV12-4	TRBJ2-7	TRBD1	CASRPEGTGRDEQYF	TGTGCCAGCCGCCCCGAGGGGACAGGGAGGGACGAGCAGTACTTC
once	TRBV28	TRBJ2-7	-	CASSSDSYEQYF	TGTGCCAGCAGTTCTGACTCCTACGAGCAGTACTTC
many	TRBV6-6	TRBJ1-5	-	CASSPLMGSQPQHF	TGTGCCAGCAGCCCCCTCATGGGGAGTCAGCCCCAGCATTTT
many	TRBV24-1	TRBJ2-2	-	CATSDPVPGELFF	TGTGCCACCAGTGATCCTGTCCCCGGGGAGCTGTTTTTT
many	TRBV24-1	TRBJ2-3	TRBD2	CATSDYGTSGRKDTQYF	TGTGCCACCAGTGATTATGGGACTAGCGGGAGGAAGGATACGCAGTATTTT
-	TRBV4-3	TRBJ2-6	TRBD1	CASSQDGRGSGANVLTF	TGCGCCAGCAGCCAAGATGGCAGGGGGTCTGGGGCCAACGTCCTGACTTTC
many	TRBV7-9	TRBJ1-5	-	CASSLDTGPQHF	TGTGCCAGCAGCTTAGATACGGGCCCCCAGCATTTT
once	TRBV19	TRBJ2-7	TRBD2	CASSVLAGHEQYF	TGTGCCAGTAGTGTGCTAGCGGGACACGAGCAGTACTTC
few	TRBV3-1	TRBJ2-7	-	CASSQDLAYEQYF	TGTGCCAGCAGCCAAGATTTGGCCTACGAGCAGTACTTC
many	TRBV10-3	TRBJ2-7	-	CAISESRGSVSYEQYF	TGTGCCATCAGTGAGTCGCGAGGATCCGTCTCCTACGAGCAGTACTTC
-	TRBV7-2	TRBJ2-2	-	CASSPRDLNTGELFF	TGTGCCAGCAGCCCCCGGGACTTGAACACCGGGGAGCTGTTTTTT
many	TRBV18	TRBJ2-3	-	CASSPWDKSTDTQYF	TGTGCCAGCTCACCGTGGGACAAGAGCACAGATACGCAGTATTTT
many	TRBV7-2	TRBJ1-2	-	CASSPSGAYYGYTF	TGTGCCAGCAGCCCCTCCGGGGCGTACTATGGCTACACCTTC
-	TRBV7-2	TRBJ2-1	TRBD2	CASSPPGGSSYNEQFF	TGTGCCAGCAGCCCCCCCGGCGGGAGTTCCTACAATGAGCAGTTCTTC
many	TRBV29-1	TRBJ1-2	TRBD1	CSVEAEAGGRWGYTF	TGCAGCGTTGAAGCTGAAGCAGGGGGTCGTTGGGGCTACACCTTC
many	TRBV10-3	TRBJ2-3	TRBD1	CAIMGQGTDTQYF	TGTGCCATCATGGGACAGGGCACAGATACGCAGTATTTT
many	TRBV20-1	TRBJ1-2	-	CSARDPRSSPGHGYTF	TGCAGTGCTAGAGATCCGCGGTCGTCCCCGGGCCATGGCTACACCTTC
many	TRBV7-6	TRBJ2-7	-	CASSSTGIGSYEQYF	TGTGCCAGCAGCTCCACAGGGATAGGGTCCTACGAGCAGTACTTC
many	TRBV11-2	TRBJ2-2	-	CASSPFRPSFNTGELFF	TGTGCCAGCAGCCCTTTTCGTCCGTCGTTTAACACCGGGGAGCTGTTTTTT
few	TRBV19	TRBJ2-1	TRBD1	CASSTLGTGLVRNEQFF	TGTGCCAGTAGTACCTTAGGGACAGGGCTTGTCCGCAATGAGCAGTTCTTC
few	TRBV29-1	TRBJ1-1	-	CSGGELNTEAFF	TGCAGCGGGGGGGAACTGAACACTGAAGCTTTCTTT
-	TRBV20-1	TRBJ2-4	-	CSASSSAQAKNIQYF	TGCAGTGCGTCTTCTAGCGCCCAAGCCAAAAACATTCAGTACTTC
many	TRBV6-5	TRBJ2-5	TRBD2	CASTQDPRGETQYF	TGTGCCAGCACCCAGGACCCGCGGGGGGAGACCCAGTACTTC
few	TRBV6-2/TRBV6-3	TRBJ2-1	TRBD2	CASSSLAVEQFF	TGTGCCAGCAGTTCACTAGCGGTCGAGCAGTTCTTC
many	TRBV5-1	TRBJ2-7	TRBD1	CASSIQGEDEQYF	TGCGCCAGCAGCATACAGGGGGAGGACGAGCAGTACTTC